This T cell receptor beta chain comes out of a study of CDR3 diversity in severe acne. V lost 2 bases and J lost 6, with 11 bases in between. The CDR3 sequence is 14 residues long. One entry per CDR3 protein, called by TCRdb with MiXCR from the PCR reads. The table records 79,000 or so distinct CDR3 sequences, about half of them present only once. This clonotype was counted between two and nine times. The sequenced sample was blood. The source is a male donor with severe acne vulgaris. The chain carries TRBV12-3 or TRBV12-4 and TRBJ1-5, with D tentatively TRBD1 (6 bases). The CDR3 loop reads CASSLLGGAQPQHF. CDR3 sequence (DNA): TGTGCCAGCAGTTTATTAGGGGGGGCTCAGCCCCAGCATTTT.